A selection of T cell receptor beta chains follows, all from one sample in a study of cytomegalovirus exposure and HLA in healthy donors. Sequenced by immunoSEQ multiplex PCR; TCRdb stores in-frame clones only, minus some. The specimen's table records roughly 82,000 clones. The sample was PBMCs. Receptors were obtained from a woman aged 60-75 years in good health and CMV-seronegative. Each CDR3 is given with its conserved first and last residue. A D gene is named only where the DNA matches it firmly.

j_call v_call d_call cdr3_aa cdr3_nt
TRBJ1-1 TRBV7-3 - CASSLQENTEAFF TGTGCCAGCAGCTTACAGGAGAACACTGAAGCTTTCTTT
TRBJ2-7 TRBV10-3 - CAISEGRDYEQYF TGTGCCATCAGTGAGGGCAGGGACTACGAGCAGTACTTC
TRBJ1-5 TRBV30 - CAWNTGYQPQHF TGTGCCTGGAACACAGGGTACCAGCCCCAGCATTTT
TRBJ2-1 TRBV9 - CASSVGIDEQFF TGTGCCAGCAGCGTCGGTATCGATGAGCAGTTCTTC
TRBJ2-3 TRBV10-3 TRBD2 CAISVGAGGPGHTQYF TGTGCCATCAGTGTGGGAGCGGGAGGGCCTGGTCATACGCAGTATTTT
TRBJ1-4 TRBV13 - CASRRSNEKLFF TGTGCCAGCAGGAGGTCGAATGAAAAACTGTTTTTT
TRBJ2-5 TRBV20-1 - CSAGTAETQYF TGCAGTGCTGGGACTGCGGAGACCCAGTACTTC
TRBJ2-1 TRBV5-4 TRBD1 CASSQPQGTFHEQFF TGTGCCAGCAGCCAGCCACAGGGGACATTTCATGAGCAGTTCTTC
TRBJ2-7 TRBV29-1 - CSVVVYGQIFQGIVSSGYEQYF TGCAGCGTTGTCGTCTATGGACAAATCTTCCAGGGAATCGTGTCATCCGGCTACGAGCAGTACTTC
TRBJ2-1 TRBV25-1 - CASSVRGGNEQFF TGTGCCAGCAGTGTAAGGGGTGGCAATGAGCAGTTCTTC
TRBJ1-6 TRBV11-2 TRBD1 CASSGQGGVGSPLHF TGTGCCAGCAGCGGCCAAGGGGGCGTCGGTTCGCCCCTCCACTTT
TRBJ1-1 TRBV10-1 TRBD1 CASSEAGGRGEAFF TGCGCCAGCAGTGAGGCAGGGGGCCGTGGTGAAGCTTTCTTT
TRBJ2-3 TRBV6-5 - CASSLSGWSTDTQYF TGTGCCAGCAGTCTAAGCGGGTGGAGCACAGATACGCAGTATTTT
TRBJ2-7 TRBV9 TRBD1 CASSVGGNGWDRSSYEQYF TGTGCCAGCAGCGTAGGAGGTAATGGCTGGGACAGGAGCTCCTACGAGCAGTACTTC
TRBJ2-5 TRBV19 - CASSMWGLAYQETQYF TGTGCCAGTAGTATGTGGGGATTAGCGTACCAAGAGACCCAGTACTTC
TRBJ1-3 TRBV5-1 TRBD1 CASSSRDGQGSGNTIYF TGCGCCAGCAGCTCCAGAGATGGACAGGGCTCTGGAAACACCATATATTTT
TRBJ2-3 TRBV6-1 TRBD2 CATASGNADTQYF TGTGCCACCGCTAGCGGGAACGCAGATACGCAGTATTTT
TRBJ1-2 TRBV29-1 TRBD1 CSALPWTGERGYTF TGCAGCGCCCTCCCTTGGACAGGGGAGAGAGGCTACACCTTC
TRBJ2-1 TRBV29-1 TRBD1 CSVAGTADNEQFF TGCAGCGTGGCCGGGACAGCTGACAATGAGCAGTTCTTC
TRBJ1-5 TRBV23-1 TRBD1 CASSQKQGAGQPQHF TGCGCCAGCAGCCAAAAACAGGGGGCAGGCCAGCCCCAGCATTTT
TRBJ2-6 TRBV19 TRBD1 CASSPRDRGGSGANVLTF TGTGCCAGTAGTCCCCGGGACAGGGGGGGATCTGGGGCCAACGTCCTGACTTTC
TRBJ2-2 TRBV11-3 - CASSSQGAGELFF TGTGCCAGCAGCTCCCAGGGCGCCGGGGAGCTGTTTTTT
TRBJ2-1 TRBV5-1 - CASSPGGLEHNEQFF TGCGCCAGCAGCCCCGGGGGGCTAGAACACAATGAGCAGTTCTTC
TRBJ2-2 TRBV7-9 - CASSFGGGYGELFF TGTGCCAGCAGCTTTGGAGGCGGGTACGGGGAGCTGTTTTTT
TRBJ2-1 TRBV27 - CASSSLAGEVSYNEQFF TGTGCCAGCAGTTCGTTGGCAGGGGAAGTTTCATACAATGAGCAGTTCTTC
TRBJ1-5 TRBV27 TRBD1 CASSFDYRGNQPQHF TGTGCCAGCAGTTTCGACTACAGGGGTAATCAGCCCCAGCATTTT
TRBJ2-1 TRBV30 TRBD2 CAWSREGEQFF TGTGCCTGGAGTAGGGAGGGTGAGCAGTTCTTC